This T cell receptor (beta chain) derives from a study of OX40 agonist ivuxolimab in advanced cancers. Produced via immunoSEQ multiplex PCR; TCRdb's table is partial and in-frame only. The sample has 50,000 to 65,000 clones, around 87% seen once. The V and J ends lost 1 base and 3 bases respectively, with 12 bases between them. This CDR3 comprises 15 residues. Germline V gene lookup returns CDR1 MNHEY and CDR2 SMNVEV (reference sequence). The sample here was CD4+ or CD8+ T cells sorted from blood, taken in a trial of the OX40 agonist ivuxolimab. This rearrangement joins TRBV27 to TRBJ2-5; tentatively, D is TRBD1 or TRBD2 (5 bases each). This receptor was obtained from an adult with an advanced solid tumor such as melanoma, head and neck, liver or kidney cancer. The CDR3 sequence: CASSLFSGPKETQYF. The CDR3 region has the DNA TGTGCCAGCAGTTTATTCTCGGGGCCTAAAGAGACCCAGTACTTC.